These 18 T cell receptor beta chains were sequenced from one sample in a study of CD8 T cells in ankylosing spondylitis. Overall study results and limits: A motif of 8 or 9 highly homologous TCR beta variants was seen as apparently characteristic of ankylosing spondylitis blood.

Each CDR3 protein is one row after TCRdb ran MiXCR on the 5' RACE reads. The sample records about 750,000 distinct CDR3 sequences, under 20% being singletons. Their recognized antigens are unknown. The specimen was blood, either unsorted or a sorted T cell fraction (not recorded which). These receptors came from a male donor with ankylosing spondylitis.

This chain uses TRBV5-1 with TRBJ2-1; TRBD1 or TRBD2 may be the D gene (5 bases each). Germline values: CDR1 SGHRS, CDR2 YFSETQ. CDR3 size: 16 residues. The V and J ends lost 0 bases and 9 bases respectively, with 19 bases between them. Here the CDR3 reads CASSLGDPLPHGEQFF. CDR3 coding DNA: TGCGCCAGCAGCTTGGGGGACCCATTGCCCCACGGTGAGCAGTTCTTC.

This clonotype turned up a few times. The genes are TRBV10-3 and TRBJ2-3; D remains ambiguous. The V gene's germline CDR1 is ENHRY and CDR2 SYGVKD. The CDR3 has 12 residues. Trimming left V 3 bases short and J 6 bases short, with 7 bases between. The CDR3 bases are TGTGCCATCAGTGAAAGGGCTGATACGCAGTATTTT. As protein: CAISERADTQYF.

This clonotype was seen only a few times. The chain couples TRBV5-6 to TRBJ2-5; D call uncertain. Germline assignment: CDR1 SGHDT and CDR2 YYEEEE. V lost 3 bases to trimming and J lost 7 bases, with 13 bases between them. This CDR3 is built from 13 residues. The CDR3 DNA sequence: TGTGCCAGCAGCTCGTGGGCCTCGGGGACCCAGTACTTC. This translates into CASSSWASGTQYF.

This clonotype was picked up a small number of times. CDR3: CASSGGRGSYEQYF. The CDR3 DNA is TGTGCCAGCAGTGGCGGCAGGGGGTCCTACGAGCAGTACTTC. The V gene is TRBV2, the J gene TRBJ2-7; 7 bases agree with TRBD1. The V gene end was trimmed by 4 bases and the J gene end by 1 base; junction bases not matched to a gene: 4. Germline V gene data show CDR1 as SNHLY and CDR2 as FYNNEI. The CDR3 covers 14 residues.

This clonotype was seen a few times. The gene calls are TRBV11-2 and TRBJ2-3; the D is unclear. With 1 base removed from V and 2 bases from J, the gap between germline ends came to 10 bases. The CDR3 contains 15 residues. Germline CDR1 and CDR2: SGHAT and FQNNGV. CDR3 coding DNA: TGTGCCAGCAGCTTAGCGGCCCCCCCCACAGATACGCAGTATTTT. This gives the protein CASSLAAPPTDTQYF.

This clonotype was observed a few times. The J gene is TRBJ1-2, the V gene TRBV24-1; D ambiguous. CDR3 size: 12 residues. CDR1 KGHDR and CDR2 SFDVKD come from the germline V gene. Trimming took 8 bases from V and 3 from J, leaving 9 bases between them. Here the CDR3 reads CATMGWDYGYTF. The CDR3 DNA sequence: TGTGCCACCATGGGCTGGGACTATGGCTACACCTTC.

This clonotype was counted between two and nine times. This chain links TRBV5-1 with TRBJ2-7, with unresolved D. V lost 2 bases and J 3 bases, leaving 9 bases between the germline ends. This CDR3 spans 13 amino acids. Germline V gene lookup returns CDR1 SGHRS and CDR2 YFSETQ. This CDR3 reads CASSFEEYYEQYF. In DNA, the CDR3 is TGCGCCAGCAGCTTTGAGGAGTACTACGAGCAGTACTTC. Full variable domain (outside the CDR3, taken from reference TRBV5-1 and TRBJ2-7): KAGVTQTPRYLIKTRGQQVTLSCSPISGHRSVSWYQQTPGQGLQFLFEYFSETQRNKGNFPGRFSGRQFSNSRSEMNVSTLELGDSALYLCASSFEEYYEQYFGPGTRLTVT.

The gene calls are TRBV6-5 and TRBJ2-5; possible D gene TRBD2, 6 bases. The CDR3 sequence is 14 residues long. From germline, CDR1 is MNHEY and CDR2 SVGAGI. Trimming took 0 bases from V and 2 from J, leaving 7 bases between them. The CDR3 region has the DNA TGTGCCAGCAGTTACTCCGGGGGACAAGAGACCCAGTACTTC. Its translation: CASSYSGGQETQYF.

This chain connects TRBV5-1 to TRBJ2-7; TRBD2 agrees at 7 bases. The J segment lost 7 bases and the V segment lost 0 bases, leaving 7 bases of the junction unmatched. Looked up from germline, CDR1 is SGHRS and CDR2 is YFSETQ. This CDR3 spans 14 amino acids. Here the CDR3 reads CASSLEGGASEQYF. The CDR3 coding sequence is TGCGCCAGCAGCTTGGAGGGAGGGGCCTCTGAGCAGTACTTC.

The gene calls are TRBV20-1 and TRBJ1-4; D unresolved. This CDR3 contains 13 residues. Germline V gene sequence: CDR1 DFQATT, CDR2 SNEGSKA (reference sequence). Trimming removed 6 bases at V and 5 bases at J, with 13 bases between. CDR3 residues: CSAVGPGNEKLFF. In nucleotides, the CDR3 is TGCAGTGCCGTAGGGCCCGGGAATGAAAAACTGTTTTTT.

The J gene is TRBJ2-6, the V gene TRBV29-1, with D possibly TRBD2 on 7 matching bases. This CDR3 contains 15 residues. V was cut by 5 bases and J by 2 bases, with 13 bases left in between. In germline, CDR1 is SQVTM, CDR2 ANQGSEA. This chain's CDR3 is CSVPQGGAGANVLTF. CDR3 nucleotides: TGCAGCGTTCCTCAAGGGGGGGCTGGGGCCAACGTCCTGACTTTC. Combining the CDR3 with reference TRBV29-1 and TRBJ2-6 gives the whole variable domain SAVISQKPSRDICQRGTSLTIQCQVDSQVTMMFWYRQQPGQSLTLIATANQGSEATYESGFVIDKFPISRPNLTFSTLTVSNMSPEDSSIYLCSVPQGGAGANVLTFGAGSRLTVL.

This chain joins TRBV4-1 and TRBJ2-3; TRBD2 aligns across 10 bases. Looked up from germline, CDR1 is MGHRA and CDR2 is YSYEKL. J lost 2 bases, V lost 2 bases, and 16 bases had no gene match. This CDR3 is 20 amino acids long. CDR3 in DNA: TGCGCCAGCAGCCAACCTCTAGGGGGGCTAGCGGGGGCCCTCACAGATACGCAGTATTTT. Translation: CASSQPLGGLAGALTDTQYF.

This clonotype showed up just a few times. The gene calls are TRBV29-1 and TRBJ2-7; D is perhaps TRBD1 (5 bases). CDR3 size: 11 residues. The V end lost 8 bases, the J end lost 3 bases, and 11 bases lay between the germline ends. Looked up from germline, CDR1 is SQVTM and CDR2 is ANQGSEA. The CDR3 spells CSIRTFYEQYF. DNA of the CDR3: TGCAGCATTCGGACATTCTACGAGCAGTACTTC.

There are a few counts of this clonotype. The rearrangement links TRBV7-9 to TRBJ2-5; TRBD2 agrees at 8 bases. CDR3 length: 17 amino acids. V lost 5 bases and J lost 3; bases outside the gene matches: 14. Germline loops: CDR1 SEHNR, CDR2 FQNEAQ (reference sequence). CDR3: CASSHFPAGGLKETQYF. The DNA for the CDR3 is TGTGCCAGCAGCCATTTTCCCGCGGGGGGCCTAAAAGAGACCCAGTACTTC.

The genes are TRBV29-1 and TRBJ1-5, with 11 positions matching TRBD1. CDR1 SQVTM and CDR2 ANQGSEA come from the germline V gene. The CDR3 has 14 residues. Trimming removed 8 bases from V and 1 base from J; junction bases left unmatched: 4. CDR3 residues: CSPRTGGSNQPQHF. The CDR3, as DNA: TGCAGCCCCAGGACAGGGGGCAGCAATCAGCCCCAGCATTTT. The full variable domain, completed using reference TRBV29-1 and TRBJ1-5, is SAVISQKPSRDICQRGTSLTIQCQVDSQVTMMFWYRQQPGQSLTLIATANQGSEATYESGFVIDKFPISRPNLTFSTLTVSNMSPEDSSIYLCSPRTGGSNQPQHFGDGTRLSIL.

The V and J genes are TRBV28 and TRBJ1-1; TRBD1 matches at 7 bases. The CDR3 spans 15 residues. CDR1 is MDHEN, CDR2 SYDVKM, per germline. V lost 6 bases to trimming and J lost 1 base; unmatched junction nucleotides: 8. The DNA for the CDR3 is TGTGCCAGCAGAGAACCGGGACAGTCGAACACTGAAGCTTTCTTT. This codes for CASREPGQSNTEAFF.

The chain employs TRBV3-1 and TRBJ1-3; D not certain. Trimming took 0 bases from V and 4 from J, leaving 10 bases between them. The CDR3 is made up of 15 amino acids. CDR1 and CDR2 from the germline V gene are LGHDT and YNNKEL (reference sequence). The CDR3 is CASSQDWQRGNTIYF. For the CDR3, the DNA is TGTGCCAGCAGCCAAGATTGGCAGCGCGGAAACACCATATATTTT.

This clonotype was detected only a few times. V gene TRBV3-1 combines with J gene TRBJ1-1; TRBD1 is a possible D gene (5 bases). This CDR3 has 16 residues. The germline V gene has CDR1 LGHDT and CDR2 YNNKEL (reference sequence). V was clipped by 4 bases and J by 2 bases, with 17 bases between them. The CDR3 spells CASSRFPRDGNTEAFF. The CDR3 coding sequence is TGTGCCAGCAGCCGCTTTCCCCGGGACGGAAACACTGAAGCTTTCTTT.